This entry lists 14 T cell receptor beta chains sequenced from one sample in a study of T cell repertoires in cytomegalovirus infection. Using its own MiXCR run on the reads, TCRdb lists one record per CDR3 protein. The sample shows around 300,000 distinct CDR3 sequences, roughly 23% of them seen only once. Material: PBMCs. The receptor set was obtained from a human donor in good health (CMV status not recorded). Some clones in this sample may be carry-over from other donors' samples.

The gene calls are TRBV18 and TRBJ1-5; a possible D gene is TRBD1 (5 bases). Germline V gene sequence: CDR1 KGHSH, CDR2 LQKENI. The CDR3 is 15 residues long. The V end lost 3 bases, the J end lost 5 bases, and 14 bases lay between the germline ends. CDR3 loop: CASSPAPGDYQPQHF. The CDR3 coding sequence is TGTGCCAGCTCACCCGCACCGGGGGACTATCAGCCCCAGCATTTT.

The J gene is TRBJ1-5, the V gene TRBV12-3 or TRBV12-4, with D unresolved. There are 13 residues in the CDR3. V was shortened by 6 bases and J by 3 bases, with 9 bases between the two germline ends. The CDR3 loop reads CASSPQFNQPQHF. The DNA for the CDR3 is TGTGCCAGCAGCCCTCAATTCAATCAGCCCCAGCATTTT.

V is TRBV28 and J is TRBJ2-5; 8 nucleotides line up with TRBD2. Germline V lookup: CDR1 MDHEN, CDR2 SYDVKM. This CDR3 contains 15 residues. Trimming removed 1 base from V and 4 bases from J; junction bases left unmatched: 5. The CDR3 region is CASSLSGGARETQYF. The CDR3 region has the DNA TGTGCCAGCAGTTTATCCGGGGGGGCCAGAGAGACCCAGTACTTC.

This clonotype was seen a handful of times. The chain has TRBV11-3 and TRBJ2-1; 7 positions agree with TRBD2. Trimming took 5 bases from V and 7 from J; bases not matched to a gene: 17. This CDR3 has 17 amino acids. CDR1 is SGHNT and CDR2 is YENEEA in the germline V gene. CDR3 bases: TGTGCCAGCAGCCCCGAGGGGTCGGGGGGTTCTATGAATGAGCAGTTCTTC. Translating it yields CASSPEGSGGSMNEQFF.

The V and J genes are TRBV7-9 and TRBJ2-1, with 10 nucleotides matching TRBD2. With 8 bases clipped from V and 6 bases from J, the junction kept 7 bases outside the gene matches. CDR1 and CDR2 from the germline V gene are SEHNR and FQNEAQ (reference sequence). The CDR3 is 14 amino acids. CDR3 protein: CASGNSGRSNEQFF. As DNA, the CDR3 is TGTGCCAGCGGAAATAGCGGGAGGAGCAATGAGCAGTTCTTC.

The rearrangement joins TRBV7-2 to TRBJ2-1; D is undetermined. Germline CDR1 and CDR2: SGHTA and FQGNSA. With 2 bases removed from V and 9 bases from J, the gap between germline ends came to 14 bases. This CDR3 has 14 residues. The CDR3 protein is CASSLSYTRREQFF. In DNA form, the CDR3 reads TGTGCCAGCAGCTTAAGTTATACGCGGCGTGAGCAGTTCTTC.

This clonotype was counted only a few times. The rearrangement links TRBV14 to TRBJ2-7; TRBD2 matches at 13 bases. V lost 4 bases, J lost 9 bases, and 6 bases stayed unmatched. The CDR3 is made up of 14 amino acids. From germline, CDR1 is SGHDN and CDR2 FVKESK. The CDR3 sequence: CASSPGLAGNVQYF. In nucleotides, the CDR3 is TGTGCCAGCAGCCCGGGACTAGCGGGGAACGTGCAGTACTTC.

This clonotype came up a few times. The chain employs TRBV19 and TRBJ1-1; TRBD1 agrees at 8 bases. The germline V gene encodes CDR1 LNHDA and CDR2 SQIVND (reference sequence). V was pared by 5 bases and J by 9 bases, with 8 bases of the junction left unmatched. The CDR3 consists of 13 residues. The CDR3 is CASSSDRAAQAFF. The DNA for the CDR3 is TGTGCCAGTAGTTCGGACAGGGCGGCACAAGCTTTCTTT. The variable domain in full, with the rest retrieved from reference TRBV19 and TRBJ1-1, is DGGITQSPKYLFRKEGQNVTLSCEQNLNHDAMYWYRQDPGQGLRLIYYSQIVNDFQKGDIAEGYSVSREKKESFPLTVTSAQKNPTAFYLCASSSDRAAQAFFGQGTRLTVV.

The table lists this clonotype with a few counts. CDR3 region: CASTPQGAVGVNEQFF. CDR3 coding DNA: TGTGCCAGCACCCCACAGGGGGCGGTAGGGGTCAATGAGCAGTTCTTC. The chain joins TRBV12-3 or TRBV12-4 to TRBJ2-1; 9 nucleotides agree with TRBD1. The CDR3 is 16 residues long. The junction had 13 bases not matched to a gene; V was cut back by 7 bases and J by 6 bases.

The rearrangement uses TRBV5-1 and TRBJ1-5, with D maybe TRBD1 (5 bases). Germline CDR1 and CDR2: SGHRS and YFSETQ. V lost 4 bases, J lost 7 bases, and 15 bases lay in between. This CDR3 comprises 14 residues. The CDR3 nucleotides read TGCGCCAGCAGCCCGGGTGGGGACGGACAGCCCCAGCATTTT. It specifies CASSPGGDGQPQHF. Supplemented by reference TRBV5-1 and TRBJ1-5, the full variable domain reads KAGVTQTPRYLIKTRGQQVTLSCSPISGHRSVSWYQQTPGQGLQFLFEYFSETQRNKGNFPGRFSGRQFSNSRSEMNVSTLELGDSALYLCASSPGGDGQPQHFGDGTRLSIL.

This clonotype was seen a few times. The chain has TRBV7-3 and TRBJ2-7; D remains unclear. V was cut by 4 bases and J by 3 bases, with 7 bases left in between. Germline CDR1 reads SGHTA; CDR2 reads FQGTGA. There are 12 residues in the CDR3. The CDR3 nucleotides are TGTGCCAGCAGCTCAGGCAACTACGAGCAGTACTTC. This encodes CASSSGNYEQYF.

Notes on this clonotype: Being one base from a much bigger clone, this may be a read error. This chain uses TRBV7-6 with TRBJ1-3; D is perhaps TRBD1 (5 bases). The CDR3 extends over 15 amino acids. Trimming cost V 5 bases and J 6 bases, with 17 bases left between them. Germline CDR1 reads SGHVS; CDR2 reads FNYEAQ. For the CDR3, the DNA is TGTGCCAGCAGCCCTCAGGGACGCCGGTTAAACACCATATATTTT. It translates to CASSPQGRRLNTIYF.

The rearrangement joins TRBV9 to TRBJ1-1; D is possibly TRBD1 (5 bases). Between the trimmed V and J ends, which lost 3 bases and 4 bases, there was a span of 13 bases. The CDR3 consists of 14 residues. Germline V gene data show CDR1 as SGDLS and CDR2 as YYNGEE. The CDR3 loop reads CASSGTLGSTEAFF. The CDR3 region has the DNA TGTGCCAGCAGCGGGACATTAGGGAGCACTGAAGCTTTCTTT. Full variable domain (remainder filled in from reference TRBV9 and TRBJ1-1): DSGVTQTPKHLITATGQRVTLRCSPRSGDLSVYWYQQSLDQGLQFLIQYYNGEERAKGNILERFSAQQFPDLHSELNLSSLELGDSALYFCASSGTLGSTEAFFGQGTRLTVV.

The rearrangement links TRBV18 to TRBJ2-7, with D tentatively TRBD2 (7 bases). This CDR3 is 16 amino acids long. Germline V lookup: CDR1 KGHSH, CDR2 LQKENI. V lost 0 bases, J lost 2 bases, and 14 bases lay in between. The CDR3 sequence is CASSPPGRGAPYEQYF. As DNA, the CDR3 is TGTGCCAGCTCACCACCGGGCCGGGGGGCCCCCTACGAGCAGTACTTC. Full variable domain (missing parts from reference TRBV18 and TRBJ2-7): NAGVMQNPRHLVRRRGQEARLRCSPMKGHSHVYWYRQLPEEGLKFMVYLQKENIIDESGMPKERFSAEFPKEGPSILRIQQVVRGDSAAYFCASSPPGRGAPYEQYFGPGTRLTVT.